This T cell receptor beta chain was documented in a study of blood T cell repertoires in COVID-19. The CDR3 is 15 residues long. This clone has only one observation. The protocol was immunoSEQ multiplex PCR, while the TCRdb copy is restricted to in-frame clones and leaves out a portion. The sample contains more than 25,000 clones, 80% to 90% of which appear only once. Sequencing used peripheral blood. The chain is built from TRBV21-1 and TRBJ2-1; TRBD1, the table's D call, was not compared with the DNA. TRBV21-1 is a recognized pseudogene. The receptor was derived from a man between 45 and 60 years old with active COVID-19. DNA of the CDR3: TGTGCCAGCAGCAAAGCGACAGGTGATTTCAATGAGCAGTTCTTC. Its translation is CASSKATGDFNEQFF.